Listed here are 29 T cell receptor beta chains from one sample, sequenced in a study of Ad26.COV2.S vaccination and SARS-CoV-2 variants. Sequencing used immunoSEQ multiplex PCR; TCRdb keeps in-frame clones, though not all of them. The table includes a few hundred thousand clones, roughly 85% detected once. Treatment defined: around 19 received Ad26.COV2.S at low or high dose, single or two shots; 5 received placebo; per-sample allocation not given. Collection of samples fell on day 63 after the first vaccine or placebo injection. Source: peripheral blood, taken in a trial of Ad26.COV2.S vaccine versus placebo. The receptors here all came from a person aged 18-60 years who received the Ad26.COV2.S COVID-19 vaccine or a placebo.

CDR3: CASSVADGTDTQYF. The DNA of the CDR3 is TGTGCCAGCAGCGTAGCGGACGGGACAGATACGCAGTATTTT. This chain connects TRBV9 to TRBJ2-3, with D uncertain. Germline-derived CDR1 and CDR2 are SGDLS and YYNGEE. V dropped 0 bases and J dropped 3 bases, with 8 bases sitting between them. CDR3 size: 14 residues.

This clone was seen a single time. The chain couples TRBV12-3 or TRBV12-4 to TRBJ2-1; no clear D gene. The CDR3 has 12 residues. Trimming took off 3 bases at V and 0 bases at J, with 0 bases between the two ends. CDR3 bases: TGTGCCAGCAGTTTCTCCTACAATGAGCAGTTCTTC. Translated: CASSFSYNEQFF.

Written as DNA, the CDR3 is TGTGCCAGCAGCTTAGTATCCTGGGGGACCGGACCCTATTCACCCCTCCACTTT. This codes for CASSLVSWGTGPYSPLHF. The J gene is TRBJ1-6, the V gene TRBV11-3; tentative D call: TRBD1 (5 bases). Looked up from germline, CDR1 is SGHNT and CDR2 is YENEEA. This CDR3 contains 18 residues. V shed 1 base and J shed 8 bases, with 21 bases lying between them.

The V and J genes are TRBV6-4 and TRBJ1-1; 7 bases agree with TRBD1. This CDR3 region has 14 residues. Germline-derived CDR1 and CDR2 are MRHNA and SNTAGT. The J segment lost 4 bases and the V segment lost 4 bases, leaving 6 bases of the junction unmatched. Here the CDR3 reads CASSAQGDITEAFF. The DNA of the CDR3 is TGTGCCAGCAGTGCCCAGGGGGACATCACTGAAGCTTTCTTT.

This chain joins TRBV6-5 and TRBJ1-2, with TRBD1 matching over 8 bases. Trimming cost V 7 bases and J 7 bases; bases outside gene matches: 8. The CDR3 spans 13 residues. Germline assignment: CDR1 MNHEY and CDR2 SVGAGI. CDR3 protein: CASTVRRGLGYTF. The CDR3 DNA follows: TGTGCCAGCACCGTTCGCAGGGGGCTTGGCTACACCTTC.

The chain uses TRBV5-1 and TRBJ2-1, with 7 bases identical to TRBD2. The CDR3 is made up of 15 amino acids. Germline V gives CDR1 SGHRS, CDR2 YFSETQ. V trimming: 1 base; J trimming: 9 bases; junction bases outside the gene matches: 10. CDR3 residues: CASSLIAGAFVEQFF. The CDR3 DNA reads as TGCGCCAGCAGCTTGATTGCGGGAGCTTTCGTTGAGCAGTTCTTC.

V usage is TRBV19 and J usage is TRBJ1-5, with a tentative D call TRBD1 (6 bases). The CDR3 has 13 amino acids. The germline gives CDR1 LNHDA, CDR2 SQIVND (reference sequence). Trimming cost V 7 bases and J 6 bases, with 13 bases left between them. CDR3 in amino acids: CASKAGATQPQHF. CDR3 DNA: TGTGCCAGTAAGGCGGGGGCGACTCAGCCCCAGCATTTT.

The chain couples TRBV10-3 to TRBJ1-5; 8 bases match TRBD1. CDR1 and CDR2 (germline): ENHRY, SYGVKD. V lost 3 bases, J lost 4 bases, and 5 bases stayed unmatched. The CDR3 loop spans 15 amino acids. CDR3 amino acids: CAISDGQGLNQPQHF. DNA for the CDR3: TGTGCCATCAGTGATGGACAGGGTCTTAATCAGCCCCAGCATTTT.

The chain recombines TRBV23-1 with TRBJ2-2; D remains unclear. TRBV23-1 is assigned to the ORF class and has an uncertain function. The CDR3 runs to 13 residues. Trimming removed 1 base from V and 6 bases from J, with 6 bases in between. The CDR3 loop reads CASSQFIPGELFF. The CDR3 region has the DNA TGCGCCAGCAGTCAATTTATCCCCGGGGAGCTGTTTTTT.

The rearrangement uses TRBV4-1 and TRBJ2-7, with 9 bases identical to TRBD2. Germline CDR1 reads MGHRA; CDR2 reads YSYEKL. V shed 0 bases and J 2 bases; nucleotides not matched to a gene: 5. The CDR3 contains 16 residues. Here the CDR3 DNA reads TGCGCCAGCAGCCAAGACCCAGCGGGGGGACCCTACGAGCAGTACTTC. Its protein product is CASSQDPAGGPYEQYF.

The chain has TRBV29-1 and TRBJ2-3, with 10 positions matching TRBD1. The length of the CDR3 is 15 residues. With V trimmed by 7 bases and J by 2 bases, 9 bases remained unmatched. Germline values: CDR1 SQVTM, CDR2 ANQGSEA. The CDR3 is CSGTGTGAHTDTQYF. CDR3 in DNA: TGCAGCGGGACCGGGACAGGGGCGCACACAGATACGCAGTATTTT.

This sequence joins TRBV6-6 and TRBJ2-5; perhaps TRBD2 as D (7 bases). The germline CDR1 and CDR2 sequences are MNHNY and SVGAGI (reference sequence). Trimming took off 6 bases at V and 4 bases at J, with 9 bases between the two ends. This CDR3 is built from 12 residues. The CDR3 here is CASRRGGETQYF. CDR3 in DNA: TGTGCCAGCAGGAGGGGGGGAGAGACCCAGTACTTC.

The rearrangement links TRBV27 to TRBJ2-7; the D is unclear. Germline CDR1 and CDR2: MNHEY and SMNVEV (reference sequence). The CDR3 totals 12 residues. The V gene lost 6 bases and the J gene lost 2 bases, with 8 bases spanning the gap. The CDR3 coding sequence is TGTGCCAGCAGGCAGGTAGCCTACGAGCAGTACTTC. Translation: CASRQVAYEQYF.

The chain carries TRBV10-3 and TRBJ1-1, with D perhaps matching TRBD1 (6 bases). Germline V gene sequence: CDR1 ENHRY, CDR2 SYGVKD. This CDR3 contains 14 residues. V lost 3 bases to trimming and J lost 0 bases, with 8 bases between them. CDR3 DNA: TGTGCCATCAGTGAACCAGGGGTGAACACTGAAGCTTTCTTT. Translating gives CAISEPGVNTEAFF.

The rearrangement uses TRBV6-1 and TRBJ2-7; a possible D gene is TRBD1 (6 bases). The V gene lost 2 bases and the J gene lost 5 bases, with 10 bases spanning the gap. The CDR3 is 13 amino acids. Germline CDR1 reads MNHNS; CDR2 reads SASEGT. Here the CDR3 DNA reads TGTGCCAGCAGTGAACGTGGGGGCCACGAGCAGTACTTC. As protein: CASSERGGHEQYF.

V and J are TRBV7-3 and TRBJ2-1, with 8 bases that match TRBD2. Looked up from germline, CDR1 is SGHTA and CDR2 is FQGTGA. The CDR3 has 16 residues. V dropped 2 bases and J dropped 4; count of bases not matched to a gene: 7. The DNA for the CDR3 is TGTGCCAGCAGCTTAGCGGGGGGCCTGTCGTACAATGAGCAGTTCTTC. It encodes CASSLAGGLSYNEQFF.

J is TRBJ1-1 and V is TRBV18; D perhaps matches TRBD1 (6 bases). V was trimmed by 6 bases and J by 10 bases, leaving 18 bases between them. Per the germline V gene, CDR1 is KGHSH and CDR2 is LQKENI. The CDR3 runs to 13 residues. The CDR3: CASSSTGAAGAFF. For the CDR3, the DNA is TGTGCCAGCTCGTCCACGGGGGCTGCGGGAGCTTTCTTT.

This chain joins TRBV6-4 and TRBJ1-5; D gene uncertain. The CDR3 covers 13 residues. Germline assignment: CDR1 MRHNA and CDR2 SNTAGT. Trimming took off 9 bases at V and 3 bases at J, with 12 bases between the two ends. The CDR3 protein is CARDTTLNQPQHF. CDR3 DNA: TGTGCCAGGGATACGACCCTCAATCAGCCCCAGCATTTT.

The CDR3, as DNA: TGTGCCAGCAGCCCTCGGACTAGCGGAGGGGGCACAGATACGCAGTATTTT. It yields the protein CASSPRTSGGGTDTQYF. This rearrangement joins TRBV7-9 to TRBJ2-3, with 10 bases identical to TRBD2. This CDR3 is 17 amino acids long. Germline trimming cut 5 bases from V and 1 base from J; bases unmatched to any gene: 9. The germline gives CDR1 SEHNR, CDR2 FQNEAQ (reference sequence).

The J gene is TRBJ2-3, the V gene TRBV10-2; D uncertain. V shed 6 bases and J shed 1 base, with 8 bases lying between them. This CDR3 is built from 13 residues. Germline assignment: CDR1 WSHSY and CDR2 SAAADI. The CDR3 DNA sequence: TGCGCCAGCAGAGAAAGCGGCACAGATACGCAGTATTTT. Amino acids: CASRESGTDTQYF.

This chain links TRBV9 with TRBJ2-2; TRBD1 might be the D (5 bases). The CDR3 sequence is 12 residues long. V was clipped by 4 bases and J by 8 bases, with 9 bases between them. The germline gives CDR1 SGDLS, CDR2 YYNGEE. The CDR3 is CASSQGIGELFF. The DNA for the CDR3 is TGTGCCAGCAGCCAGGGTATAGGGGAGCTGTTTTTT. Full variable domain (missing parts from reference TRBV9 and TRBJ2-2): DSGVTQTPKHLITATGQRVTLRCSPRSGDLSVYWYQQSLDQGLQFLIQYYNGEERAKGNILERFSAQQFPDLHSELNLSSLELGDSALYFCASSQGIGELFFGEGSRLTVL.

For this clone: In the same sample, other DNA sequences code for this CDR3. This rearrangement joins TRBV9 to TRBJ1-1; D gene unclear. The V gene's germline CDR1 is SGDLS and CDR2 YYNGEE. V gave up 0 bases and J gave up 5 bases, with 8 bases separating them. CDR3 length: 13 amino acids. For the CDR3, the DNA is TGTGCCAGCAGCGTAGCGGAGGGAACTGAAGCTTTCTTT. It specifies CASSVAEGTEAFF.

V gene TRBV6-6 combines with J gene TRBJ1-2; 7 bases are shared with TRBD1. Germline CDR1 is MNHNY and CDR2 is SVGAGI (reference sequence). The CDR3 loop spans 15 amino acids. V shed 8 bases and J 2 bases; nucleotides not matched to a gene: 11. The CDR3, as DNA: TGTGCCAGCGGAAAGGGACAGCCCTCCAACTATGGCTACACCTTC. It encodes CASGKGQPSNYGYTF.

The J gene is TRBJ1-1, the V gene TRBV4-1; D is ambiguous. Germline V gene data show CDR1 as MGHRA and CDR2 as YSYEKL. Trimming left V 4 bases short and J 0 bases short, with 12 bases between. CDR3 size: 15 residues. CDR3 sequence reads: CASSPTKNLNTEAFF. The DNA of the CDR3 is TGCGCCAGCAGCCCCACAAAAAACCTGAACACTGAAGCTTTCTTT.

This sequence joins TRBV5-4 and TRBJ2-1; 7 bases fit TRBD1. The CDR3 length is 15 residues. With V trimmed by 4 bases and J by 0 bases, 4 bases remained unmatched. The V gene's germline CDR1 is SGHNT and CDR2 YYREEE (reference sequence). Here the CDR3 reads CASSPGQSSYNEQFF. As DNA, the CDR3 is TGTGCCAGCAGCCCGGGACAGAGCTCCTACAATGAGCAGTTCTTC.

This clone was seen only a few times. The DNA of the CDR3 is TGTGCCAGCAGCACACGACAGATTCCCAACACCGGGGAGCTGTTTTTT. This translates into CASSTRQIPNTGELFF. The genes are TRBV9 and TRBJ2-2; tentatively, D is TRBD1 (5 bases). The CDR3 has 16 residues. Per germline, CDR1 SGDLS and CDR2 YYNGEE. V was pared by 4 bases and J by 2 bases, with 15 bases between.

V and J are TRBV11-3 and TRBJ1-1; a possible D gene is TRBD1 (6 bases). The CDR3 length is 14 residues. The germline gives CDR1 SGHNT, CDR2 YENEEA. V was clipped by 5 bases and J by 3 bases, with 13 bases between them. CDR3 sequence reads: CASSAGGTHTEAFF. DNA of the CDR3: TGTGCCAGCAGCGCCGGAGGGACACACACTGAAGCTTTCTTT.

V is TRBV6-5 and J is TRBJ1-1; D remains unclear. Trimming stripped 5 bases from V and 0 bases from J, with 13 bases between. The germline gives CDR1 MNHEY, CDR2 SVGAGI. The length of the CDR3 is 15 residues. CDR3 in DNA: TGTGCCAGCAGTCCATACTCATTGATGAACACTGAAGCTTTCTTT. It is translated as CASSPYSLMNTEAFF.

The chain couples TRBV5-1 to TRBJ2-7; D is unresolved. The CDR3 is 14 residues long. With 1 base removed from V and 2 bases from J, the gap between germline ends came to 10 bases. Per germline, CDR1 SGHRS and CDR2 YFSETQ. CDR3 loop: CASSLLGWPYEQYF. The CDR3, as DNA: TGCGCCAGCAGCTTGCTAGGGTGGCCCTACGAGCAGTACTTC. Full variable domain (missing parts from reference TRBV5-1 and TRBJ2-7): KAGVTQTPRYLIKTRGQQVTLSCSPISGHRSVSWYQQTPGQGLQFLFEYFSETQRNKGNFPGRFSGRQFSNSRSEMNVSTLELGDSALYLCASSLLGWPYEQYFGPGTRLTVT.